Listed below are T cell receptor beta chains from one sample, sequenced in a study of spatial heterogeneity in lung cancer. TCRdb reprocessed the 5' RACE reads via MiXCR and lists one record per CDR3 protein. This table has 40,000 to 45,000 distinct CDR3 sequences, 12% to 15% appearing once. Sequencing was performed on PBMCs, taken at surgery. These TCRs come from a male donor with early-stage non-small cell lung cancer. The conserved cysteine and the conserved F or W are not part of the CDR3 here.

j_gene,v_gene,CDR3aa
TRBJ2-3,TRBV10-3,AISEGGNADTQY
TRBJ1-6,TRBV25-1,ASSLDRANSPLH
TRBJ2-5,TRBV6-5,ASSSTGIETQY
TRBJ2-5,TRBV20-1,SAPSIAGAPEGTQY
TRBJ1-3,TRBV12-3/TRBV12-4,ASSFGNTIY
TRBJ2-2,TRBV10-3,ATGQGNGELF
TRBJ2-7,TRBV7-8,ASSSVSAGYEQY
TRBJ2-1,TRBV7-6,ASSLVPTYNEQF
TRBJ1-1,TRBV15,ATSTGAVVEEAF
TRBJ2-7,TRBV11-2,ASSTGYEQY
TRBJ1-6,TRBV12-3/TRBV12-4,ASTPTVANSPLH
TRBJ1-2,TRBV5-4,ASSLTGRYGYT
TRBJ2-2,TRBV5-1,ASSLATGRGAGELF
TRBJ2-2,TRBV6-5,ASRRQGAGTGELF
TRBJ2-5,TRBV12-3/TRBV12-4,ASSNKQGSETQY
TRBJ2-2,TRBV28,ASGGGPGTGELF
TRBJ1-2,TRBV5-1,ASSLVQGAGGYT
TRBJ1-4,TRBV11-2,ASSSLQGREKLF
TRBJ1-3,TRBV7-3,ASSFGHGDTIY
TRBJ2-7,TRBV5-1,ASKSGGSYEQY
TRBJ1-1,TRBV7-2,ASSSPGNTEAF
TRBJ2-5,TRBV7-9,ASSVGLADQETQY
TRBJ2-3,TRBV20-1,SARQGRDTQY
TRBJ2-7,TRBV18,ASSPQTGEQY
TRBJ1-3,TRBV14,ASSQGRLNGRGTIY
TRBJ2-1,TRBV7-9,ASSRAGGTHNEQF
TRBJ2-6,TRBV5-1,ASSLVVGPSSGANVLT
TRBJ1-2,TRBV28,ASSLPDIYGYT
TRBJ2-4,TRBV3-1,ASSGETSLDIQY
TRBJ1-4,TRBV13,ASSLRQGAREKLF
TRBJ1-4,TRBV6-1,ASETRDRANEKLF
TRBJ2-5,TRBV29-1,SVEGTQGLAGVSETQY
TRBJ1-6,TRBV2,ASSVDRASPLH
TRBJ2-7,TRBV4-1,ASSRLPSGESYEQY
TRBJ2-3,TRBV28,ASSPHRGGTDTQY
TRBJ2-7,TRBV2,ASTTRISYEQY
TRBJ2-1,TRBV6-2/TRBV6-3,ASSYINEQF
TRBJ2-7,TRBV29-1,SVMGQGAAEQY
TRBJ2-1,TRBV18,ASSAYNEQF
TRBJ2-5,TRBV7-2,ASSGTGLETQY
TRBJ1-5,TRBV6-1,ASSTSQGSSQH
TRBJ2-5,TRBV7-6,ASSLKAETQY
TRBJ2-5,TRBV20-1,SASSREETQY